The rows below give T cell receptor beta chains drawn from one sample of a study of metastatic and nonmetastatic thyroid tumors. TCRdb reprocessed the PCR reads using MiXCR. The sample lists 5,000 to 6,000 clones, roughly 31% occurring once. Sequencing was performed on adjacent normal tissue. These receptors came from a female donor with papillary thyroid cancer or a benign thyroid nodule (not recorded which). Some clones in this sample may be carry-over from other donors' samples. The CDR3 runs from the conserved cysteine through the conserved F or W. The D gene is left open where the match is weak. Clone size, where shown, is once, few, many, or a class for clones that have expanded.

d_gene: TRBD2; j_gene: TRBJ2-7; v_gene: TRBV10-3; abundance: few; CDR3nt: TGTGCCACTACCCCGGGACTAGCTAGATACGAGCAGTACTTC; CDR3aa: CATTPGLARYEQYF
d_gene: -; j_gene: TRBJ2-2; v_gene: TRBV12-3/TRBV12-4; abundance: -; CDR3nt: TGTGCCAGCAGTCCGGCGGGGGCAGGCGGGGAGCTGTTTTTT; CDR3aa: CASSPAGAGGELFF
d_gene: TRBD2; j_gene: TRBJ2-7; v_gene: TRBV2; abundance: few; CDR3nt: TGTGCCAGGCGGGAGAGGGGCTACGAGCAGTACTTC; CDR3aa: CARRERGYEQYF
d_gene: -; j_gene: TRBJ2-7; v_gene: TRBV5-1; abundance: many; CDR3nt: TGCGCCAGCAGCTCGGGACTGACGAGCTCCTACGAGCAGTACTTC; CDR3aa: CASSSGLTSSYEQYF
d_gene: -; j_gene: TRBJ1-5; v_gene: TRBV20-1; abundance: -; CDR3nt: TGCAGTGCTAAGACAGCAGATCACAATCAGCCCCAGCATTTT; CDR3aa: CSAKTADHNQPQHF
d_gene: TRBD2; j_gene: TRBJ2-5; v_gene: TRBV20-1; abundance: medium-sized; CDR3nt: TGCAGTGCTGTGTCTAGCGGAATATCGTACCAAGAGACCCAGTACTTC; CDR3aa: CSAVSSGISYQETQYF
d_gene: -; j_gene: TRBJ2-5; v_gene: TRBV6-2/TRBV6-3; abundance: -; CDR3nt: TGTGCCAGCAGTCCCACAGGGTCCCAAGAGACCCAGTACTTC; CDR3aa: CASSPTGSQETQYF
d_gene: TRBD2; j_gene: TRBJ2-2; v_gene: TRBV7-2; abundance: -; CDR3nt: TGTGCCAGCAGCTTAGGCGCGGGAGGGACCGGGGAGCTGTTTTTT; CDR3aa: CASSLGAGGTGELFF
d_gene: -; j_gene: TRBJ2-5; v_gene: TRBV14; abundance: -; CDR3nt: TGTGCCAGCAGCCAGTACCGGGACGGAGAGACCCAGTACTTC; CDR3aa: CASSQYRDGETQYF
d_gene: -; j_gene: TRBJ2-5; v_gene: TRBV27; abundance: -; CDR3nt: TGTGTCAGCAGTAGCGCCACGGGAGTAGGTGAGGAGACCCAGTACTTC; CDR3aa: CVSSSATGVGEETQYF
d_gene: -; j_gene: TRBJ2-5; v_gene: TRBV6-2/TRBV6-3; abundance: medium-sized; CDR3nt: TGTGCCATCTCTAGGGCACAACAAGAGACCCAGTACTTC; CDR3aa: CAISRAQQETQYF
d_gene: TRBD1; j_gene: TRBJ1-5; v_gene: TRBV27; abundance: few; CDR3nt: TGTGCCAGCAGCGACTGGGACAGGGGGAAATTTCAGCCCCAGCATTTT; CDR3aa: CASSDWDRGKFQPQHF
d_gene: -; j_gene: TRBJ1-4; v_gene: TRBV7-9; abundance: -; CDR3nt: TGTGCCAGCAGCTTAGTGGGCAGCCAAAATGAAAAACTGTTTTTT; CDR3aa: CASSLVGSQNEKLFF
d_gene: TRBD2; j_gene: TRBJ2-3; v_gene: TRBV2; abundance: -; CDR3nt: TGTGCCAGCAGTGGGGTTTTTGGAGGAGAAGCGGGGCTAAGCACAGATACGCAGTATTTT; CDR3aa: CASSGVFGGEAGLSTDTQYF
d_gene: TRBD1; j_gene: TRBJ1-2; v_gene: TRBV6-2/TRBV6-3; abundance: few; CDR3nt: TGTGCCAGCAGTTACGACCTCCGACAGGGGGCTCTACATGGCTACACCTTC; CDR3aa: CASSYDLRQGALHGYTF
d_gene: TRBD1; j_gene: TRBJ2-1; v_gene: TRBV5-1; abundance: -; CDR3nt: TGCGCCAGCAGCTTGGGTGGACAGGGGGTGAATGAGCAGTTCTTC; CDR3aa: CASSLGGQGVNEQFF
d_gene: -; j_gene: TRBJ2-7; v_gene: TRBV6-2/TRBV6-3; abundance: few; CDR3nt: TGTGCCAGCAGTTACGGGACAATGTACGAGCAGTACTTC; CDR3aa: CASSYGTMYEQYF
d_gene: TRBD2; j_gene: TRBJ2-1; v_gene: TRBV20-1; abundance: -; CDR3nt: TGCAGTGCTAGCCCTAGCGGGAGTATCACCGAGCAGTTCTTC; CDR3aa: CSASPSGSITEQFF
d_gene: -; j_gene: TRBJ2-5; v_gene: TRBV28; abundance: -; CDR3nt: TGTGCCAGCAGCCGTCAACAGGGAATCCAAGAGACCCAGTACTTC; CDR3aa: CASSRQQGIQETQYF
d_gene: TRBD1; j_gene: TRBJ1-2; v_gene: TRBV27; abundance: -; CDR3nt: TGTGCCAGCAGTTTATCACCAGGGGGCTATGGCTACACCTTC; CDR3aa: CASSLSPGGYGYTF
d_gene: TRBD2; j_gene: TRBJ2-7; v_gene: TRBV19; abundance: once; CDR3nt: TGTGCCAGTAGTCCCCTGAATAGCGGGAGTAACTACGAGCAGTACTTC; CDR3aa: CASSPLNSGSNYEQYF
d_gene: TRBD1; j_gene: TRBJ1-1; v_gene: TRBV11-2; abundance: -; CDR3nt: TGTGCCAGCAGCTCGGACAGGGGGCGGAACACTGAAGCTTTCTTT; CDR3aa: CASSSDRGRNTEAFF
d_gene: TRBD2; j_gene: TRBJ2-7; v_gene: TRBV27; abundance: many; CDR3nt: TGTGCCGGCAGTCAGGCCGAGGGGACTAGCGAAGCCCCTTACGAGCAGCACTTC; CDR3aa: CAGSQAEGTSEAPYEQHF
d_gene: TRBD2; j_gene: TRBJ2-1; v_gene: TRBV4-1; abundance: -; CDR3nt: TGCGCCAGCAGCCAAACCGGGGGGAATGAGCAGTTCTTC; CDR3aa: CASSQTGGNEQFF
d_gene: -; j_gene: TRBJ2-5; v_gene: TRBV6-5; abundance: -; CDR3nt: TGTGCCAGCAGTTACTTTCGGGGGGCCCAAGAGACCCAGTACTTC; CDR3aa: CASSYFRGAQETQYF
d_gene: TRBD1; j_gene: TRBJ1-2; v_gene: TRBV7-2; abundance: -; CDR3nt: TGTGCCAGCAGCTTAGCGGGACAGGGGTCCTATGGCTACACCTTC; CDR3aa: CASSLAGQGSYGYTF
d_gene: TRBD1; j_gene: TRBJ2-7; v_gene: TRBV6-5; abundance: -; CDR3nt: TGTGCCAGCAGTTATTCGAGGACAGGGGGCTCCTACGAGCAGTACTTC; CDR3aa: CASSYSRTGGSYEQYF
d_gene: -; j_gene: TRBJ1-1; v_gene: TRBV7-2; abundance: -; CDR3nt: TGTGCCAGCAGCTTAGCGTCCGGGGCCATGAACACTGAAGCTTTCTTT; CDR3aa: CASSLASGAMNTEAFF
d_gene: -; j_gene: TRBJ2-3; v_gene: TRBV7-2; abundance: -; CDR3nt: TGTGCCAGCAGCTCCTACAGCACAGATACGCAGTATTTT; CDR3aa: CASSSYSTDTQYF
d_gene: TRBD2; j_gene: TRBJ2-1; v_gene: TRBV27; abundance: few; CDR3nt: TGTGCCAGCAGTGAGGGACTAGGAGTCACTGAGCAGTTCTTC; CDR3aa: CASSEGLGVTEQFF